The 20 T cell receptor beta chains reported below all come from one sample, sequenced in a study of PD-1 blockade in mismatch repair-deficient tumors. Profiled with immunoSEQ multiplex PCR; TCRdb holds only in-frame clones, not every one. Among around 48,000 clones listed, roughly 78% were seen once. Here the sequenced sample was peripheral blood, taken 4 weeks after starting pembrolizumab. Every receptor here comes from an adult with mismatch repair-deficient cancer.

The chain links TRBV9 to TRBJ2-2, with 11 bases fitting TRBD2. J was trimmed by 7 bases and V by 2 bases; bases with no gene match: 10. The germline V gene encodes CDR1 SGDLS and CDR2 YYNGEE. This CDR3 is 17 amino acids long. CDR3 protein: CASSVTTSGSSSGELFF. CDR3 bases: TGTGCCAGCAGCGTCACTACTAGCGGGAGTTCGAGCGGGGAGCTGTTTTTT.

The V call is TRBV2, the J call TRBJ2-2; 12 nucleotides agree with TRBD2. Germline V lookup: CDR1 SNHLY, CDR2 FYNNEI. There are 15 residues in the CDR3. The J segment lost 3 bases and the V segment lost 6 bases, leaving 2 bases of the junction unmatched. CDR3 DNA: TGTGCCAGCAGCTGGACTAGCGGGGACACCGGGGAGCTGTTTTTT. It specifies CASSWTSGDTGELFF.

This sequence joins TRBV2 and TRBJ2-1; D is undetermined. The CDR3 has 13 residues. In germline, CDR1 is SNHLY, CDR2 FYNNEI. Trimming left V 2 bases short and J 1 base short, with 3 bases between. In nucleotides, the CDR3 is TGTGCCAGCAGTGAACGGTCCTACAATGAGCAGTTCTTC. Translating gives CASSERSYNEQFF.

The chain is built from TRBV9 and TRBJ2-3; D call uncertain. From germline, CDR1 is SGDLS and CDR2 YYNGEE. This CDR3 region has 12 residues. The ends were cut back, 4 bases at V and 5 bases at J, with 8 bases in the middle. CDR3 region: CASSRWGDTQYF. CDR3 DNA sequence: TGTGCCAGCAGCAGGTGGGGAGATACGCAGTATTTT.

The chain links TRBV5-1 to TRBJ2-1; weak D call: TRBD2 (6 bases). Trimming cost V 5 bases and J 1 base, with 16 bases left between them. CDR1 and CDR2 from the germline V gene are SGHRS and YFSETQ. CDR3 size: 16 residues. The CDR3: CASRHGSVGSYNEQFF. DNA of the CDR3: TGCGCCAGCAGGCACGGGAGTGTCGGATCCTACAATGAGCAGTTCTTC.

This chain links TRBV27 with TRBJ2-1; 11 nucleotides align to TRBD2. CDR1 and CDR2 (germline): MNHEY, SMNVEV (reference sequence). The CDR3 has 15 amino acids. The V and J ends lost 5 bases and 7 bases, in that order; junction bases with no gene match: 7. The CDR3 nucleotides read TGTGCCAGCAGTACCCTAGCGGGAGGATCGAATGAGCAGTTCTTC. Residues: CASSTLAGGSNEQFF.

The gene calls are TRBV6-5 and TRBJ2-5; D might be TRBD1 or TRBD2, each matching 5 bases. Germline CDR1 MNHEY, CDR2 SVGAGI. There are 12 residues in the CDR3. V was trimmed by 5 bases and J by 5 bases, leaving 9 bases between them. This CDR3 reads CASSRDRETQYF. CDR3 sequence (DNA): TGTGCCAGCAGTCGGGACCGGGAGACCCAGTACTTC.

The chain employs TRBV25-1 and TRBJ2-7, with 7 bases that match TRBD2. V lost 5 bases, J lost 5 bases, and 3 bases stayed unmatched. Per the germline V gene, CDR1 is MGHDK and CDR2 is SYGVNS. CDR3 length equals 12 residues. The CDR3 reads CASSLGGDEQYF. The CDR3 coding sequence is TGTGCCAGCAGTTTGGGGGGGGACGAGCAGTACTTC.

This clone has only a few counts. The rearrangement links TRBV30 to TRBJ1-2; 9 bases align to TRBD1. Per germline, CDR1 GTSNPN and CDR2 SVGIG (reference sequence). This CDR3 has 12 amino acids. J was trimmed by 8 bases and V by 2 bases; bases with no gene match: 3. The CDR3 DNA is TGTGCCTGGAGTACAGGGGGCTTGGGCTACACCTTC. Its protein is CAWSTGGLGYTF.

V gene TRBV6-5 combines with J gene TRBJ1-2; 9 positions agree with TRBD1. V trimming: 5 bases; J trimming: 8 bases; junction bases outside the gene matches: 6. Germline V gene lookup returns CDR1 MNHEY and CDR2 SVGAGI. The CDR3 has 13 amino acids. For the CDR3, the DNA is TGTGCCAGCAGTCTGACAGGGGGTGGAGGCTACACCTTC. Amino acids: CASSLTGGGGYTF.

The CDR3 is CASSFGILAEAFF. The CDR3 nucleotides read TGTGCCAGCAGCTTTGGTATCCTTGCTGAAGCTTTCTTT. The chain has TRBV7-9 and TRBJ1-1; D call uncertain. CDR3 length: 13 amino acids. Germline CDR1 reads SEHNR; CDR2 reads FQNEAQ (reference sequence). V lost 3 bases and J lost 6, with 11 bases in between.

The chain uses TRBV7-3 and TRBJ1-1; 7 bases map to TRBD1. Germline V gene lookup returns CDR1 SGHTA and CDR2 FQGTGA. This CDR3 comprises 13 residues. With 6 bases clipped from V and 3 bases from J, the junction kept 4 bases outside the gene matches. CDR3 DNA sequence: TGTGCCAGCAGTAGGACAGGTGACACTGAAGCTTTCTTT. It is translated as CASSRTGDTEAFF. Supplemented by reference TRBV7-3 and TRBJ1-1, the full variable domain reads GAGVSQTPSNKVTEKGKYVELRCDPISGHTALYWYRQSLGQGPEFLIYFQGTGAADDSGLPNDRFFAVRPEGSVSTLKIQRTERGDSAVYLCASSRTGDTEAFFGQGTRLTVV.

This clone was observed a few times. The V gene is TRBV4-3, the J gene TRBJ2-2; perhaps D is TRBD1 or TRBD2 (5 bases each). The CDR3 is made up of 14 amino acids. V was trimmed by 0 bases and J by 4 bases, leaving 6 bases between them. Germline values: CDR1 LGHNA, CDR2 YSLEER. This CDR3 is CASSQDGTTGELFF. CDR3 in DNA: TGCGCCAGCAGCCAAGATGGGACCACCGGGGAGCTGTTTTTT.

The chain recombines TRBV6-6 with TRBJ2-3, with TRBD2 matching over 8 bases. V trimming: 0 bases; J trimming: 0 bases; junction bases outside the gene matches: 2. The CDR3 totals 16 residues. Per germline, CDR1 MNHNY and CDR2 SVGAGI (reference sequence). This CDR3 reads CASSYSLAGSTDTQYF. DNA of the CDR3: TGTGCCAGCAGTTACTCCTTAGCGGGAAGCACAGATACGCAGTATTTT.

The CDR3 nucleotides read TGCGCCAGCAGCCAAGAAGAAGGGGGCAACAATGAGCAGTTCTTC. Translation gives CASSQEEGGNNEQFF. The chain couples TRBV4-1 to TRBJ2-1, with 7 bases matching TRBD1. Germline V CDR1 and CDR2: MGHRA, YSYEKL. This CDR3 is built from 15 residues. The V and J ends lost 0 bases and 5 bases, in that order; junction bases with no gene match: 4.

The rearrangement links TRBV4-2 to TRBJ2-1; TRBD2 matches 8 bases. CDR1 and CDR2 from the germline V gene are LGHNA and YNFKEQ. Trimming took 0 bases from V and 2 from J; bases not matched to a gene: 3. This CDR3 has 16 residues. CDR3 sequence reads: CASSQDKRGTYNEQFF. The CDR3 DNA reads TGTGCCAGCAGCCAAGACAAGCGGGGGACCTACAATGAGCAGTTCTTC.

The rearrangement joins TRBV19 to TRBJ1-5; D is perhaps TRBD1 (5 bases). V was shortened by 6 bases and J by 4 bases, with 13 bases between the two germline ends. The CDR3 loop spans 14 amino acids. The germline V gene encodes CDR1 LNHDA and CDR2 SQIVND (reference sequence). CDR3 in DNA: TGTGCCAGTAGACCGGGACGTTCGAATCAGCCCCAGCATTTT. As protein: CASRPGRSNQPQHF. Supplemented by reference TRBV19 and TRBJ1-5, the full variable domain reads DGGITQSPKYLFRKEGQNVTLSCEQNLNHDAMYWYRQDPGQGLRLIYYSQIVNDFQKGDIAEGYSVSREKKESFPLTVTSAQKNPTAFYLCASRPGRSNQPQHFGDGTRLSIL.

The rearrangement joins TRBV2 to TRBJ2-3; D is possibly TRBD2 (5 bases). Between the trimmed V and J ends, which lost 10 bases and 4 bases, there was a span of 15 bases. Germline-derived CDR1 and CDR2 are SNHLY and FYNNEI. This CDR3 has 13 residues. CDR3 nucleotide sequence: TGTGCCACCCGGGGTTCTAGCCCAGATACGCAGTATTTT. Residues: CATRGSSPDTQYF.

This clone came up once. The same CDR3 also results from other DNA sequences found in this sample. The chain links TRBV9 to TRBJ2-7; D possibly corresponds to TRBD2 (6 bases). The CDR3 runs to 14 residues. In germline, CDR1 is SGDLS, CDR2 YYNGEE. Trimming took off 0 bases at V and 0 bases at J, with 7 bases between the two ends. CDR3 sequence (DNA): TGTGCCAGCAGCGTAGGGGGACTCTCCTACGAGCAGTACTTC. Translated, it gives CASSVGGLSYEQYF.

This clone was detected a few times. This rearrangement joins TRBV19 to TRBJ2-5; TRBD1 matches at 11 bases. Germline CDR1 and CDR2: LNHDA and SQIVND (reference sequence). Losses at the gene ends were 3 bases for V and 5 bases for J; bases not matched to a gene: 8. The CDR3 is 16 amino acids. The CDR3 loop is CASSISGQGAHETQYF. Written as DNA, the CDR3 is TGTGCCAGTAGTATCTCAGGACAGGGGGCCCATGAGACCCAGTACTTC.